The source of this TCR beta chain is a study of OX40 agonist ivuxolimab in advanced cancers. Study-wide results and limits: CD4+ T cells averaged fewer expanded clones than CD8+ T cells.

Notes on this clone: Its antigen is not known.

The CDR3 sequence is 12 residues long. The germline V and J ends were trimmed by 3 bases and 10 bases, with 10 bases remaining between them. Germline-derived CDR1 and CDR2 are LNHNV and YYDKDF (reference sequence). Sequenced by immunoSEQ multiplex PCR; TCRdb stores in-frame clones only, minus some. The repertoire holds 58,000 or so clones, with 75% to 85% as singletons. The source of this sequence is an adult with an advanced solid tumor such as melanoma, head and neck, liver or kidney cancer. The starting material was CD4+ or CD8+ T cells sorted from blood, obtained in a trial of the OX40 agonist ivuxolimab. V is TRBV15 and J is TRBJ2-1; no clear D. The CDR3 region is CATSRTPREQFF. The CDR3, as DNA: TGTGCCACCAGCAGGACCCCTAGGGAGCAGTTCTTC. Looking up the rest from reference TRBV15 and TRBJ2-1 gives the full variable domain: DAMVIQNPRYQVTQFGKPVTLSCSQTLNHNVMYWYQQKSSQAPKLLFHYYDKDFNNEADTPDNFQSRRPNTSFCFLDIRSPGLGDTAMYLCATSRTPREQFFGPGTRLTVL.